Here is one T cell receptor (beta chain) with its context. Its antigen is currently unknown. One entry per CDR3 protein results from TCRdb running MiXCR on the 5' RACE reads. The sample shows almost 250,000 distinct CDR3 sequences, 15% to 19% of them seen only once. The entry originates in a study of T-cell memory formation after mild COVID-19. Overall study results and limits: CD4/CD8 balance characterized clones contracting day 15 to 85, and CD4+ skew characterized later expanders.

Germline CDR1 reads DFQATT; CDR2 reads SNEGSKA (reference sequence). The V and J ends lost 6 bases and 7 bases, in that order; junction bases with no gene match: 8. The CDR3 totals 12 residues. The receptor was isolated from an adult woman who had mild COVID-19 (a few samples of this study predate the infection). Cell type and time point are not known. The chain couples TRBV20-1 to TRBJ2-5; 7 bases align to TRBD2. Sequences were obtained from PBMCs or a T cell subset sorted from them (not recorded which). CDR3 sequence: CSARGLGGTQYF. DNA for the CDR3: TGCAGTGCCCGCGGACTAGGCGGGACCCAGTACTTC.